This entry features one TCR beta chain sequence. This sample is drawn from a study of blood T cell repertoires in COVID-19. Across the whole study: PBMCs, B-cell-depleted T cells, or T cells were the source of the cDNA or gDNA that made up the material.

Trimming took 6 bases from V and 1 from J, leaving 14 bases between them. The CDR3 extends over 15 amino acids. Germline V CDR1 and CDR2: SGDLS, YYNGEE. Using immunoSEQ multiplex PCR, the repertoire was profiled, and TCRdb retains in-frame clones only, with some absent. This sample carries more than 150,000 clones, 75% to 90% of them seen once, and the ten largest clones take about 15%. This chain joins TRBV9 and TRBJ1-5; D is possibly TRBD1 (5 bases). Sequenced input: peripheral blood. The TCR originated in a woman in her thirties or forties with acute or convalescent COVID-19. Here the CDR3 DNA reads TGTGCCAGCAATTTCGGGGGACTGAGCAATCAGCCCCAGCATTTT. Its protein is CASNFGGLSNQPQHF.